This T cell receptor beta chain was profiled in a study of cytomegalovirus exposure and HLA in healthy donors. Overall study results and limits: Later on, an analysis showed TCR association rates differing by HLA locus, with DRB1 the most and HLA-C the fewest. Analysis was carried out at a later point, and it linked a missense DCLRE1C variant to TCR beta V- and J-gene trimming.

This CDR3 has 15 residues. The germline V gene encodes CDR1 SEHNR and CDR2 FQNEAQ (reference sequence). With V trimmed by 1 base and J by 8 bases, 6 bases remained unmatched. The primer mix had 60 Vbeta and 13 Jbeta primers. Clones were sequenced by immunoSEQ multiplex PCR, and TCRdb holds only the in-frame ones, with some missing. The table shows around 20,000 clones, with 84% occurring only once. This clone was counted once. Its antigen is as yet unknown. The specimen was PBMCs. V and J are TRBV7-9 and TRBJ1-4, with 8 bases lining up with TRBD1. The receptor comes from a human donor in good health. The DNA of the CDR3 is TGTGCCAGCAGCTTAGTGCAGGGGGCGATAGAAAAACTGTTTTTT. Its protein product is CASSLVQGAIEKLFF.